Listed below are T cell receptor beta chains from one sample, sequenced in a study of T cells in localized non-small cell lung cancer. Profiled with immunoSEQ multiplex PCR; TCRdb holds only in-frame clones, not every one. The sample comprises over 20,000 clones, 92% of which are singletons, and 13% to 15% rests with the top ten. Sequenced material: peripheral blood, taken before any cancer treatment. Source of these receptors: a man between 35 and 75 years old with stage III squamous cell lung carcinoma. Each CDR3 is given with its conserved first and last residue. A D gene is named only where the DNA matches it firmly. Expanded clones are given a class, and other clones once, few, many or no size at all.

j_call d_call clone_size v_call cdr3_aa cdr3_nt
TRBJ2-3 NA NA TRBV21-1 CASSKPRGTSTDTQYF TGTGCCAGCAGCAAACCCCGGGGGACTAGCACAGATACGCAGTATTTT
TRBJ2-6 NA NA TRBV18 CASSPLAVLEGANVLTF TGTGCCAGCTCACCACTAGCGGTGTTAGAAGGGGCCAACGTCCTGACTTTC
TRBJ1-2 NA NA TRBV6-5 CASSYSRRGANYGYTF TGTGCCAGCAGTTACTCGCGGAGGGGGGCGAACTATGGCTACACCTTC
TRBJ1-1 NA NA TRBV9 CASSIGQTMNTEAFF TGTGCCAGCAGCATCGGACAGACTATGAACACTGAAGCTTTCTTT
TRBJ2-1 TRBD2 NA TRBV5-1 CASSSSGGVYNEQFF TGCGCCAGCAGCTCTAGCGGGGGGGTCTACAATGAGCAGTTCTTC
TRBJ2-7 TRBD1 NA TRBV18 CASSPSGATGTPDSKLYEQYF TGTGCCAGCTCACCCTCCGGGGCGACAGGGACCCCTGACTCAAAACTCTACGAGCAGTACTTC
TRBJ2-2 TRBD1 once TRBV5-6 CASSGIRGQDTGELFF TGTGCCAGCAGCGGAATCAGGGGGCAGGACACCGGGGAGCTGTTTTTT
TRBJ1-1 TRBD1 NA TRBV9 CASSVGPGQGITEAFF TGTGCCAGCAGCGTAGGTCCCGGACAGGGCATTACTGAAGCTTTCTTT
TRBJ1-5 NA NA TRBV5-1 CASSLDPNQPQHF TGCGCCAGCAGCTTGGACCCGAATCAGCCCCAGCATTTT
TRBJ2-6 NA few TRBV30 CAWSDPRGSSIRSGANVLTF TGTGCCTGGAGTGACCCCAGGGGTAGCTCCATACGCTCTGGGGCCAACGTCCTGACTTTC
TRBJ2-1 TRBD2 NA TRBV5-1 CASSLGTSAGSYNEQFF TGCGCCAGCAGCTTGGGGACTAGCGCGGGCTCCTACAATGAGCAGTTCTTC
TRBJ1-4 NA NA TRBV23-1 CASSLGHGQATNEKLFF TGCGCCAGCAGTCTCGGACACGGGCAAGCAACTAATGAAAAACTGTTTTTT
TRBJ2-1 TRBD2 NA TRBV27 CASSSPGLGGNEQFF TGTGCCAGCAGTTCCCCGGGACTAGGGGGCAATGAGCAGTTCTTC
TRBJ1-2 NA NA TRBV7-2 CASSLPGRDGYTF TGTGCCAGCAGCCTCCCGGGACGGGATGGCTACACCTTC